The T cell receptor beta chain under discussion was sequenced for a study of T cells in narcolepsy. Here immunoSEQ multiplex PCR was the method, and the copy in TCRdb shows in-frame clones only, minus some. The sample shows some 32,000 clones, around 80% of them seen only once. The germline gives CDR1 SGHDT, CDR2 YYEEEE. The CDR3 extends over 16 amino acids. V was pared by 0 bases and J by 10 bases, with 8 bases of the junction left unmatched. Details on this clone: Its antigen is unidentified.

Study-level findings and limits: Autoreactive HCRT-specific and TRIB2-specific clonotypes were marked in same-patient CSF-versus-blood CD4+ comparisons.

The sequencing sample was made of CD45RA- memory CD4+ T cells from PBMCs. The TCR sequence derives from a human donor with narcolepsy. The chain is built from TRBV5-6 and TRBJ1-6, with TRBD1 matching 9 bases. CDR3 region: CASSLGSGQGYSPLHF. The DNA of the CDR3 is TGTGCCAGCAGCTTGGGGTCGGGACAGGGCTACTCACCCCTCCACTTT. Using reference TRBV5-6 and TRBJ1-6 for the parts outside the CDR3, the full variable domain is DAGVTQSPTHLIKTRGQQVTLRCSPKSGHDTVSWYQQALGQGPQFIFQYYEEEERQRGNFPDRFSGHQFPNYSSELNVNALLLGDSALYLCASSLGSGQGYSPLHFGNGTRLTVT.